This T cell receptor (beta chain) was documented in a study of cytomegalovirus exposure and HLA in healthy donors. Primers included in the PCR were 60 Vbeta and 13 Jbeta primers. Profiling relied on immunoSEQ multiplex PCR, and the TCRdb table lists in-frame clones only, not all of them. This table has about 55,000 clones, 82% appearing once. Germline V gene lookup returns CDR1 SGHTA and CDR2 FQGNSA. The CDR3 has 15 residues. The V gene end was trimmed by 1 base and the J gene end by 2 bases; junction bases not matched to a gene: 4. This chain joins TRBV7-2 and TRBJ1-2; 7 bases are shared with TRBD1. This receptor was obtained from a man between 25 and 39 years old in good health and CMV-seronegative. Sequencing was carried out using PBMCs. This chain's CDR3 is CASSLGRGLNYGYTF. In DNA, the CDR3 is TGTGCCAGCAGCTTAGGAAGGGGGCTGAACTATGGCTACACCTTC.